This passage covers 2 T cell receptor beta chains from one sample sequenced in a study of shared clonotypes between healthy human individuals. Data came from immunoSEQ multiplex PCR; TCRdb stores just in-frame clones and leaves some out. The sample contains some 660,000 clones, around 73% of which appear only once. The sequenced material came from memory CD4+ T cells sorted from blood. The subset denotes: CD45RA-negative fraction. Receptors originate from a woman in her twenties or thirties in good health.

The gene calls are TRBV19 and TRBJ1-5, with D uncertain. The V end lost 4 bases, the J end lost 4 bases, and 20 bases lay between the germline ends. Germline-derived CDR1 and CDR2 are LNHDA and SQIVND (reference sequence). The CDR3 loop spans 17 amino acids. The CDR3 loop is CASSRVDPSARNQPQHF. CDR3 nucleotide sequence: TGTGCCAGTAGTAGAGTAGACCCTTCAGCCCGGAATCAGCCCCAGCATTTT.

This clone was found once. The chain is built from TRBV19 and TRBJ1-5, with D perhaps TRBD1 (5 bases). CDR3 size: 16 residues. CDR1 LNHDA and CDR2 SQIVND come from the germline V gene (reference sequence). V lost 5 bases and J lost 2, with 16 bases in between. The CDR3 region has the DNA TGTGCCAGTAGTTCAGGGAGGGGCTCCCGCAATCAGCCCCAGCATTTT. Translated, it gives CASSSGRGSRNQPQHF.